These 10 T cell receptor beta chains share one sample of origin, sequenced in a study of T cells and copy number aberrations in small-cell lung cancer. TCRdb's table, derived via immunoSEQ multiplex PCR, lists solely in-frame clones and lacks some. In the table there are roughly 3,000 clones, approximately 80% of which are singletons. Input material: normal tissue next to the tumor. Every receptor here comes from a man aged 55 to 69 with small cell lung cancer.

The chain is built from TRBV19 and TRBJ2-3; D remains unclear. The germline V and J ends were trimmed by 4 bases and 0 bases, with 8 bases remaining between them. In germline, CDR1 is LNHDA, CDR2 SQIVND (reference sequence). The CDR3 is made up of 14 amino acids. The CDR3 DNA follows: TGTGCCAGTAGTAGCCAGTTCAGCACAGATACGCAGTATTTT. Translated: CASSSQFSTDTQYF. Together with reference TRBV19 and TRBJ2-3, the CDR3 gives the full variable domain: DGGITQSPKYLFRKEGQNVTLSCEQNLNHDAMYWYRQDPGQGLRLIYYSQIVNDFQKGDIAEGYSVSREKKESFPLTVTSAQKNPTAFYLCASSSQFSTDTQYFGPGTRLTVL.

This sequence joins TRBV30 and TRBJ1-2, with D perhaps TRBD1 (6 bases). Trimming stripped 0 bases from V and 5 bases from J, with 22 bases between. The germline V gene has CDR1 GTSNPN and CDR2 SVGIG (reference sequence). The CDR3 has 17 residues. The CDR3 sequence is CAWSVKRGGSCYYGYTF. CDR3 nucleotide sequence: TGTGCCTGGAGTGTAAAAAGGGGGGGGTCCTGCTATTATGGCTACACCTTC.

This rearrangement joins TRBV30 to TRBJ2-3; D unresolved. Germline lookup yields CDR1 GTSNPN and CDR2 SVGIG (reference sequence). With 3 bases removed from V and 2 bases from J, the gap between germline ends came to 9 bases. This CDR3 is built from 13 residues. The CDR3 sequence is CAWSVGYTDTQYF. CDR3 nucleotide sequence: TGTGCCTGGAGCGTTGGGTACACAGATACGCAGTATTTT.

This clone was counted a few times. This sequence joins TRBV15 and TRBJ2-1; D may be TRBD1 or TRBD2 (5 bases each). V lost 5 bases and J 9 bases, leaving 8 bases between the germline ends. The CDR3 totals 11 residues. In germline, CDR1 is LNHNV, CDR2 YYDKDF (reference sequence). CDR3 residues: CATSGDAEQFF. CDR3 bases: TGTGCCACCAGCGGGGACGCTGAGCAGTTCTTC. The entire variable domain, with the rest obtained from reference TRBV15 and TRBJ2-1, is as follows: DAMVIQNPRYQVTQFGKPVTLSCSQTLNHNVMYWYQQKSSQAPKLLFHYYDKDFNNEADTPDNFQSRRPNTSFCFLDIRSPGLGDTAMYLCATSGDAEQFFGPGTRLTVL.

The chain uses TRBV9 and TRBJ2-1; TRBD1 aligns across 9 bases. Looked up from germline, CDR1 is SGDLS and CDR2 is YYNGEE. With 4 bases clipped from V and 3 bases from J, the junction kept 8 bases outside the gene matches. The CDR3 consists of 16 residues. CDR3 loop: CASSTGGGTFYNEQFF. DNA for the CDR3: TGTGCCAGCAGCACAGGGGGCGGGACTTTCTACAATGAGCAGTTCTTC.

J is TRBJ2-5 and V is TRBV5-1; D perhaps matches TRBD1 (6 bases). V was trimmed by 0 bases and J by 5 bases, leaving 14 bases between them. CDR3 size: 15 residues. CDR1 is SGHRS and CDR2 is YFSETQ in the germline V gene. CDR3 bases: TGCGCCAGCAGCTTGGGGACAGACCTAGGGGAGACCCAGTACTTC. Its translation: CASSLGTDLGETQYF.

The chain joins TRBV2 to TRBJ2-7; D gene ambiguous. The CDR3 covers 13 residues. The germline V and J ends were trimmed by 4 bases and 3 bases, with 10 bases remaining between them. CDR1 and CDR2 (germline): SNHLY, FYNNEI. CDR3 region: CASSVEAYYEQYF. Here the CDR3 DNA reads TGTGCCAGCAGTGTAGAGGCTTACTACGAGCAGTACTTC.

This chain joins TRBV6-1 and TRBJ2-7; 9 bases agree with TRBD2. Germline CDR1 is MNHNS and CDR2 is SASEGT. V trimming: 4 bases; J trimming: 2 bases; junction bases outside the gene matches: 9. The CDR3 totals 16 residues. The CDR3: CASSGAAGGITYEQYF. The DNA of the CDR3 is TGTGCCAGCAGTGGAGCAGCGGGGGGAATAACCTACGAGCAGTACTTC.

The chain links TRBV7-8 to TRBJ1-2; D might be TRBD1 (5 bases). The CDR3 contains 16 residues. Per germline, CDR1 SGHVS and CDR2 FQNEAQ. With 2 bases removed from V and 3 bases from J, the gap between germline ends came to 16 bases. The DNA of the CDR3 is TGTGCCAGCAGCTTATGGACAAGGAGGAAGGACTATGGCTACACCTTC. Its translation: CASSLWTRRKDYGYTF.

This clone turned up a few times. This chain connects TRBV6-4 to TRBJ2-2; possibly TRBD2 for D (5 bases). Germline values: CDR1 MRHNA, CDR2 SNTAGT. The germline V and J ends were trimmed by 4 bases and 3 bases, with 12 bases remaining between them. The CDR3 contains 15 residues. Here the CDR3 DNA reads TGTGCCAGCAGTGCGGGGAAGGGTGACACCGGGGAGCTGTTTTTT. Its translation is CASSAGKGDTGELFF.